This T cell receptor beta chain originates from a study of memory CD4+ T cells and cytomegalovirus serostatus. As processed by the authors: Out-of-frame sequences were removed, leaving 2,204,828 distinct TCRbeta sequences. Produced via immunoSEQ multiplex PCR; TCRdb's table is partial and in-frame only. V and J calls and clone size are as listed in that table; D and trimming were resolved from the DNA. This table has 30,000 to 40,000 clones, 79% appearing once. The sort gate was single viable CD3+CD4+CD8-CD45RO+ cells for memory CD4+ T cells. The CDR3 loop spans 15 amino acids. Trimming at V came to 5 bases and at J to 5 bases, leaving 10 bases not matched to a gene. Per germline, CDR1 SGHTA and CDR2 FQGTGA.

Sequencing was done on a sample of memory CD4+ T cells from blood. This clonotype was sampled from an adult in good health and CMV-seropositive. The genes are TRBV7-3 and TRBJ2-5, with 8 bases aligning to TRBD2. The CDR3, as DNA: TGTGCCAGCAGCCCTCTCGGGGGGGCGGGGGAGACCCAGTACTTC. Translated, it gives CASSPLGGAGETQYF.